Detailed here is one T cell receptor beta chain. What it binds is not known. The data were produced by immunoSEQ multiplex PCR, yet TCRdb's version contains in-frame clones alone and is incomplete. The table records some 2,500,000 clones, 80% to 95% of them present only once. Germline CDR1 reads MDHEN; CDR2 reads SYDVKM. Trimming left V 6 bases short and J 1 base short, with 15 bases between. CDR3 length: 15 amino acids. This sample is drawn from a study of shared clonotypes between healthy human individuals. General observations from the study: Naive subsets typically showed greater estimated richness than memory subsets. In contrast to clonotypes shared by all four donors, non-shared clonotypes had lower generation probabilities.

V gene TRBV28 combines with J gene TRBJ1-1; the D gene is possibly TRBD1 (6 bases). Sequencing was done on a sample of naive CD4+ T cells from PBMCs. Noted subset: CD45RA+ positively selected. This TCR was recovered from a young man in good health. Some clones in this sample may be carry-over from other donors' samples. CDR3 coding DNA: TGTGCCAGCAGCCCTCGGGGGGGGCGGAACACTGAAGCTTTCTTT. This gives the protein CASSPRGGRNTEAFF.